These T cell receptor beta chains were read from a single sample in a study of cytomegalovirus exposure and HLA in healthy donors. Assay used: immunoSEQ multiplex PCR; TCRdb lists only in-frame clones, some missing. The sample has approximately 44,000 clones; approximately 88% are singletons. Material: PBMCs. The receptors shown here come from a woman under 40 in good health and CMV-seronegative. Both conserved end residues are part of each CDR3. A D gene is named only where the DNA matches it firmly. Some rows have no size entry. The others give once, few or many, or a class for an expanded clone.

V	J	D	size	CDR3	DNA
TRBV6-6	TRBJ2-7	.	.	CASSNPDRLGNYEQYF	TGTGCCAGCAGTAATCCCGACCGCCTAGGAAACTACGAGCAGTACTTC
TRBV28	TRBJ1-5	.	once	CASSLVGNQPQHF	TGTGCCAGCAGTTTGGTCGGGAACCAGCCCCAGCATTTT
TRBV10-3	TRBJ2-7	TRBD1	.	CAISKRGQGIPSHEQYF	TGTGCCATCAGCAAACGGGGACAGGGGATTCCCTCCCACGAGCAGTACTTC
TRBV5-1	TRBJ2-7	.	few	CASSLVPAPGEQYF	TGCGCCAGCAGCTTGGTCCCTGCGCCGGGCGAGCAGTACTTC
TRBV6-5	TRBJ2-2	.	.	CASSYLGELFF	TGTGCCAGCAGTTACCTCGGGGAGCTGTTTTTT
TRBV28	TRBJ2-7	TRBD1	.	CASVPGTGRLSYEQYF	TGTGCCAGCGTTCCCGGGACAGGGCGCCTCTCCTACGAGCAGTACTTC
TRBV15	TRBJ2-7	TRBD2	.	CATSRDEEGLAGVLYEQYF	TGTGCCACCAGCAGAGATGAGGAAGGGCTAGCGGGAGTTCTATACGAGCAGTACTTC
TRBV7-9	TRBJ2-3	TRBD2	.	CASSPRTSGATDTQYF	TGTGCCAGCAGCCCCCGGACTAGCGGGGCCACAGATACGCAGTATTTT
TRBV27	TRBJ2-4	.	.	CASSLSGQEGNIQYF	TGTGCCAGCAGTTTATCCGGACAGGAGGGAAACATTCAGTACTTC
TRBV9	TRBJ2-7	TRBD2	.	CASSPSGTSVYEQYF	TGTGCCAGCAGCCCCTCCGGGACTAGCGTTTACGAGCAGTACTTC
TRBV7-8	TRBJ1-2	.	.	CASSLTQVASYGYTF	TGTGCCAGCAGCTTAACCCAGGTCGCCTCCTATGGCTACACCTTC
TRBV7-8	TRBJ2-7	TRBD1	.	CASSREGAYEQYF	TGTGCCAGCAGCCGAGAGGGGGCGTACGAGCAGTACTTC
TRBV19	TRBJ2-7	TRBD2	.	CASRETSGRLHEQYF	TGTGCCAGTAGAGAGACTAGCGGGAGACTCCACGAGCAGTACTTC
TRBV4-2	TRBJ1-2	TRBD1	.	CASSQEVGGGGSNYGYTF	TGTGCCAGCAGCCAAGAGGTGGGCGGAGGGGGCTCTAACTATGGCTACACCTTC
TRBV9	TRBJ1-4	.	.	CASSPGGGTNEKLFF	TGTGCCAGCAGCCCGGGGGGAGGCACTAATGAAAAACTGTTTTTT
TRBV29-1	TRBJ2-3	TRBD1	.	CSLRGHTDTQYF	TGCAGCCTCAGGGGGCACACAGATACGCAGTATTTT
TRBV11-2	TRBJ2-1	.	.	CASLEGSYNEQFF	TGTGCCAGCTTGGAGGGTTCTTACAATGAGCAGTTCTTC
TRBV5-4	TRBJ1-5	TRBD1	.	CASSLSGTGRHF	TGTGCCAGCAGCTTATCCGGGACAGGGCGGCATTTT
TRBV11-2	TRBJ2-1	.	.	CASSLNRREQFF	TGTGCCAGCAGCTTAAATCGCCGGGAGCAGTTCTTC
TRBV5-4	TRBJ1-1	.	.	CASSLLGDTEAFF	TGTGCCAGCAGCCTTCTCGGTGACACTGAAGCTTTCTTT
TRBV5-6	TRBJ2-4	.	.	CASSLPTGLAKNIQYF	TGTGCCAGCAGCCTCCCGACAGGTTTAGCCAAAAACATTCAGTACTTC
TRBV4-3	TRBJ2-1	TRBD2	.	CASSQGPATSGTYNEQFF	TGCGCCAGCAGCCAAGGCCCCGCGACTAGCGGGACATACAATGAGCAGTTCTTC
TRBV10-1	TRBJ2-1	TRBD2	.	CASRAAGEGEQFF	TGCGCCAGCAGGGCAGCGGGAGAAGGGGAGCAGTTCTTC
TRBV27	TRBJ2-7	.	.	CASSPSNSYEQYF	TGTGCCAGCAGTCCGTCTAACTCCTACGAGCAGTACTTC
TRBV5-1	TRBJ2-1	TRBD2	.	CASSPLTSGRANEQFF	TGCGCCAGCAGTCCCTTAACTAGCGGGAGGGCCAATGAGCAGTTCTTC
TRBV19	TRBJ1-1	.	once	CASRVGGYTEAFF	TGTGCCAGTAGGGTCGGGGGATACACTGAAGCTTTCTTT
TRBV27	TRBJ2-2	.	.	CASSLWVGGAGTGELFF	TGTGCCAGCAGTTTATGGGTAGGAGGGGCGGGCACCGGGGAGCTGTTTTTT
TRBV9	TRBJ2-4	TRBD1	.	CASSAGGAAKNIQYF	TGTGCCAGCAGCGCAGGGGGCGCGGCCAAAAACATTCAGTACTTC
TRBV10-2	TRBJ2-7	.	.	CAGLAQSSYEQYF	TGCGCCGGCCTAGCGCAGAGCTCCTACGAGCAGTACTTC
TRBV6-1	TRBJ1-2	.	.	CASRSREAGLYGYTF	TGTGCCAGCAGGAGCAGGGAGGCGGGCCTATATGGCTACACCTTC
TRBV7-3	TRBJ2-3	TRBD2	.	CASSPMGASGYSSTDTQYF	TGTGCCAGCAGCCCGATGGGGGCTAGCGGGTATTCTAGCACAGATACGCAGTATTTT
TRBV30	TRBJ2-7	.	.	CAWSVQFYEQYF	TGTGCCTGGTCTGTTCAGTTCTACGAGCAGTACTTC
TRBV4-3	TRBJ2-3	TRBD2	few	CASSQTWERGGADTQYF	TGCGCCAGCAGCCAGACATGGGAGCGGGGGGGCGCAGATACGCAGTATTTT
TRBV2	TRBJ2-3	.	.	CASRGAQYTDTQYF	TGTGCCAGCAGGGGGGCCCAATACACAGATACGCAGTATTTT
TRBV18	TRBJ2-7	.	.	CASSPRQGGEQYF	TGTGCCAGCTCACCACGACAGGGAGGCGAGCAGTACTTC
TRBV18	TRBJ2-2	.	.	CASSPTSQGRTGELFF	TGTGCCAGCTCACCGACTTCCCAGGGTCGGACCGGGGAGCTGTTTTTT
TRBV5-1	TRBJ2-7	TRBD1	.	CASGGQVYYEQYF	TGCGCCAGCGGGGGACAGGTCTACTACGAGCAGTACTTC
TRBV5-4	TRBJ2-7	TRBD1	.	CASSLGISGTGNTYEQYF	TGTGCCAGCAGCTTGGGGATATCCGGGACAGGTAACACCTACGAGCAGTACTTC
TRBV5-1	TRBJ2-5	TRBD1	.	CASSLGGTGEETQYF	TGCGCCAGCAGCTTGGGCGGGACAGGGGAAGAGACCCAGTACTTC
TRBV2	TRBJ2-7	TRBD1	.	CASSEAQAGGEDEQYF	TGTGCCAGCAGTGAAGCGCAGGCAGGGGGCGAGGACGAGCAGTACTTC
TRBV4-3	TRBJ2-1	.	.	CASSQDQLSYNEQFF	TGCGCCAGCAGCCAAGATCAGTTGTCCTACAATGAGCAGTTCTTC
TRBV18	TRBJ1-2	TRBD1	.	CASSPRDRGLNTF	TGTGCCAGCTCACCACGGGACAGGGGATTAAACACCTTC
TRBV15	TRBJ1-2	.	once	CATSRKIGGALNYGYTF	TGTGCCACCAGCAGGAAAATCGGGGGGGCCCTGAACTATGGCTACACCTTC
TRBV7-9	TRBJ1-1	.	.	CASSPPNAAAEAFF	TGTGCCAGCAGCCCGCCGAATGCGGCTGCTGAAGCTTTCTTT
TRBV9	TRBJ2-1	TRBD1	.	CASSPQGQAFNEQFF	TGTGCCAGCAGCCCCCAGGGACAGGCCTTCAATGAGCAGTTCTTC